A single sample gave rise to the 24 T cell receptor beta chains below, sequenced in a study of shared T cell receptors in the human thymus. Sequenced by immunoSEQ multiplex PCR; TCRdb stores in-frame clones only, minus some. This sample has hundreds of thousands of clones; 87% occur once, and the top ten carry just under 0.0095%. These data also formed part of another study, on human thymus T cells.

Material for sequencing was thymocytes. The receptor source for this set is a boy in the first two years of life with a congenital heart defect.

This clone was seen a single time. The chain uses TRBV9 and TRBJ2-1; 7 nucleotides line up with TRBD2. Germline V gene sequence: CDR1 SGDLS, CDR2 YYNGEE. CDR3 length equals 17 residues. Trimming took 3 bases from V and 1 from J; bases not matched to a gene: 10. CDR3 in DNA: TGTGCCAGCAGCGCCGGAACTAGCGCCGTATCCTACAATGAGCAGTTCTTC. Encoded protein: CASSAGTSAVSYNEQFF. Based on the CDR3 plus reference TRBV9 and TRBJ2-1, the full variable domain is DSGVTQTPKHLITATGQRVTLRCSPRSGDLSVYWYQQSLDQGLQFLIQYYNGEERAKGNILERFSAQQFPDLHSELNLSSLELGDSALYFCASSAGTSAVSYNEQFFGPGTRLTVL.

In its sample, this clone was seen once. The chain combines TRBV19 with TRBJ1-2, with TRBD1 identical over 7 bases. The CDR3 contains 13 residues. V lost 11 bases, J lost 0 bases, and 6 bases stayed unmatched. Germline-derived CDR1 and CDR2 are LNHDA and SQIVND (reference sequence). The CDR3, as DNA: TGTGCCCTGCGACAGGGCCCTAACTATGGCTACACCTTC. This translates into CALRQGPNYGYTF.

This chain uses TRBV28 with TRBJ2-2, with D perhaps TRBD1 (6 bases). The germline gives CDR1 MDHEN, CDR2 SYDVKM. The CDR3 is 16 residues long. Deletions cut 5 bases from V and 0 bases from J, with 13 bases between. The chain's CDR3 is CASSGTGTPNTGELFF. The CDR3 bases are TGTGCCAGCAGTGGGACCGGGACACCGAACACCGGGGAGCTGTTTTTT.

This chain connects TRBV7-8 to TRBJ1-3; 7 bases match TRBD1. V lost 4 bases to trimming and J lost 7 bases; unmatched junction nucleotides: 10. The CDR3 is made up of 15 amino acids. In germline, CDR1 is SGHVS, CDR2 FQNEAQ. CDR3 coding DNA: TGTGCCAGCAGCTCCAGACAGGGACTGGCCAACACCATATATTTT. The encoded protein is CASSSRQGLANTIYF.

The CDR3: CASSPPGTSGSPHEQYF. CDR3 DNA sequence: TGTGCCAGCAGCCCACCGGGGACTAGCGGGAGCCCCCACGAGCAGTACTTC. V usage is TRBV7-9 and J usage is TRBJ2-7, with 14 positions matching TRBD2. CDR3 size: 17 residues. V dropped 5 bases and J dropped 5; count of bases not matched to a gene: 11. From germline, CDR1 is SEHNR and CDR2 FQNEAQ (reference sequence). The full variable domain, in which reference TRBV7-9 and TRBJ2-7 provide the parts outside the CDR3, is DTGVSQNPRHKITKRGQNVTFRCDPISEHNRLYWYRQTLGQGPEFLTYFQNEAQLEKSRLLSDRFSAERPKGSFSTLEIQRTEQGDSAMYLCASSPPGTSGSPHEQYFGPGTRLTVT.

This clone occurred once. The gene calls are TRBV20-1 and TRBJ2-1, with D tentatively TRBD2 (6 bases). The ends were cut back, 6 bases at V and 14 bases at J, with 17 bases in the middle. This CDR3 spans 11 amino acids. Germline V gene sequence: CDR1 DFQATT, CDR2 SNEGSKA (reference sequence). In nucleotides, the CDR3 is TGCAGTGCCCGCGGGCAGGGAGGCGAGTTCTTC. This translates into CSARGQGGEFF.

This clone was found once. The rearrangement links TRBV30 to TRBJ1-2, with a tentative D call TRBD1 (6 bases). This CDR3 spans 13 amino acids. Germline-derived CDR1 and CDR2 are GTSNPN and SVGIG (reference sequence). The ends were cut back, 0 bases at V and 4 bases at J, with 9 bases in the middle. In nucleotides, the CDR3 is TGTGCCTGGAGTGTACACAGGGCCTATGGCTACACCTTC. Its translation is CAWSVHRAYGYTF.

The J gene is TRBJ2-7, the V gene TRBV12-5, with TRBD2 matching 10 bases. Germline V gene sequence: CDR1 LGHNT, CDR2 FRNRAP. This CDR3 has 16 amino acids. Losses at the gene ends were 5 bases for V and 4 bases for J; bases not matched to a gene: 11. The CDR3 DNA sequence: TGTGCTAGTGGTCCACCACGGACTAGCGGCCTTTACGAGCAGTACTTC. Protein sequence: CASGPPRTSGLYEQYF.

This clone was recorded only once. The chain has TRBV28 and TRBJ2-1, with 14 bases that match TRBD2. There are 17 residues in the CDR3. Germline trimming cut 6 bases from V and 7 bases from J; bases unmatched to any gene: 11. Germline values: CDR1 MDHEN, CDR2 SYDVKM. Here the CDR3 reads CASSETSGRVGPNEQFF. DNA for the CDR3: TGTGCCAGCAGCGAGACTAGCGGGAGGGTAGGGCCTAATGAGCAGTTCTTC.

J is TRBJ1-1 and V is TRBV13; no definite D call. The CDR3 spans 16 residues. The ends were cut back, 7 bases at V and 4 bases at J, with 22 bases in the middle. Germline CDR1 and CDR2: PRHDT and FYEKMQ (reference sequence). CDR3 region: CASTPLGVGEGTEAFF. The CDR3 DNA reads TGTGCCAGCACCCCGTTGGGCGTTGGGGAGGGCACTGAAGCTTTCTTT. The full variable domain, in which reference TRBV13 and TRBJ1-1 provide the parts outside the CDR3, is AAGVIQSPRHLIKEKRETATLKCYPIPRHDTVYWYQQGPGQDPQFLISFYEKMQSDKGSIPDRFSAQQFSDYHSELNMSSLELGDSALYFCASTPLGVGEGTEAFFGQGTRLTVV.

Only a few counts were recorded for this clone. The chain employs TRBV14 and TRBJ1-4; the match to TRBD1 covers 7 bases. The V gene end was trimmed by 3 bases and the J gene end by 0 bases; junction bases not matched to a gene: 10. Germline loops: CDR1 SGHDN, CDR2 FVKESK. This CDR3 contains 18 residues. CDR3: CASSHDDREDPTNEKLFF. CDR3 nucleotides: TGTGCCAGCAGCCATGATGACAGGGAGGACCCAACTAATGAAAAACTGTTTTTT.

V is TRBV6-6 and J is TRBJ1-1; 7 positions agree with TRBD1. This CDR3 spans 13 amino acids. Germline-derived CDR1 and CDR2 are MNHNY and SVGAGI (reference sequence). The V segment lost 2 bases and the J segment 4 bases; nucleotides outside the gene matches: 1. The CDR3 DNA sequence: TGTGCCAGCAGTTACCCAGGGGGCACTGAAGCTTTCTTT. It yields the protein CASSYPGGTEAFF.

The CDR3 DNA follows: TGTGCCAGCAGCTTCGCTGACAGGATCCATAATTCACCCCTCCACTTT. Translated: CASSFADRIHNSPLHF. This chain joins TRBV7-2 and TRBJ1-6; possibly TRBD1 for D (6 bases). The CDR3 runs to 16 residues. Germline lookup yields CDR1 SGHTA and CDR2 FQGNSA. V lost 3 bases and J lost 5, with 14 bases in between.

This chain links TRBV5-1 with TRBJ1-3; maybe TRBD1 (5 bases). The CDR3 consists of 17 residues. Germline loops: CDR1 SGHRS, CDR2 YFSETQ. V was clipped by 3 bases and J by 5 bases, with 21 bases between them. This chain's CDR3 is CASSSTPREFRRNTIYF. The DNA for the CDR3 is TGCGCCAGCAGCTCGACCCCCAGGGAATTTCGTCGAAACACCATATATTTT.

The chain recombines TRBV28 with TRBJ2-7; 10 bases map to TRBD1. Germline loops: CDR1 MDHEN, CDR2 SYDVKM. Losses at the gene ends were 5 bases for V and 2 bases for J; bases not matched to a gene: 6. The CDR3 is 15 amino acids. CDR3 bases: TGTGCCAGCAGTGAGACAGGGGGCAGTCCCTACGAGCAGTACTTC. This encodes CASSETGGSPYEQYF.

The rearrangement uses TRBV6-5 and TRBJ2-5, with TRBD1 matching over 8 bases. This CDR3 spans 14 amino acids. Per germline, CDR1 MNHEY and CDR2 SVGAGI. V lost 0 bases to trimming and J lost 3 bases; unmatched junction nucleotides: 0. In DNA form, the CDR3 reads TGTGCCAGCAGTTACTCGGACAGGGAAGAGACCCAGTACTTC. It encodes CASSYSDREETQYF.

The CDR3 protein is CASSLEKLTERGTEAFF. Here the CDR3 DNA reads TGTGCCAGCAGCCTCGAAAAGCTTACTGAGCGGGGGACTGAAGCTTTCTTT. V is TRBV4-2 and J is TRBJ1-1; tentative D call: TRBD1 (5 bases). Germline CDR1 LGHNA, CDR2 YNFKEQ. Trimming took 4 bases from V and 5 from J, leaving 23 bases between them. The CDR3 extends over 17 amino acids.

The chain couples TRBV4-3 to TRBJ1-5, with 7 bases aligning to TRBD1. The CDR3 consists of 16 residues. Losses at the gene ends were 3 bases for V and 11 bases for J; bases not matched to a gene: 16. CDR1 and CDR2 from the germline V gene are LGHNA and YSLEER. CDR3 residues: CASSQDTGTEESSQHF. CDR3 DNA: TGCGCCAGCAGCCAGGACACCGGGACAGAAGAAAGTTCCCAGCATTTT.

CDR3 coding DNA: TGTGCCAGCTCACCGTGCCCTGCGAGAGAGAATGGCTACACCTTC. It is translated as CASSPCPARENGYTF. The chain uses TRBV18 and TRBJ1-2; D uncertain. CDR3 length: 15 amino acids. Trimming took 3 bases from V and 6 from J, leaving 17 bases between them. Germline lookup yields CDR1 KGHSH and CDR2 LQKENI.

The chain employs TRBV28 and TRBJ1-5; 7 bases fit TRBD1. This CDR3 has 12 amino acids. Trimming removed 11 bases from V and 6 bases from J; junction bases left unmatched: 7. CDR1 is MDHEN, CDR2 SYDVKM, per germline. CDR3 DNA sequence: TGTGCCTGTATGACAGGGCGTCAGCCCCAGCATTTT. This gives the protein CACMTGRQPQHF.

This clone has more than one count but fewer than ten. The chain links TRBV11-3 to TRBJ1-1; D unclear. The germline V gene has CDR1 SGHNT and CDR2 YENEEA. The V end lost 2 bases, the J end lost 7 bases, and 11 bases lay between the germline ends. The CDR3 consists of 13 residues. The CDR3 reads CASSLSGNREAFF. Written as DNA, the CDR3 is TGTGCCAGCAGCTTATCGGGGAACCGTGAAGCTTTCTTT. The variable domain in full, with the rest retrieved from reference TRBV11-3 and TRBJ1-1, is EAGVVQSPRYKIIEKKQPVAFWCNPISGHNTLYWYLQNLGQGPELLIRYENEEAVDDSQLPKDRFSAERLKGVDSTLKIQPAELGDSAVYLCASSLSGNREAFFGQGTRLTVV.

The genes are TRBV4-3 and TRBJ2-1; TRBD1 aligns across 11 bases. The CDR3 is made up of 15 amino acids. After removal of 2 bases from V and 6 bases from J, the junction contained 3 bases not matched to a gene. CDR1 and CDR2 (germline): LGHNA, YSLEER. Here the CDR3 reads CASSQRDRGANEQFF. The CDR3 coding sequence is TGCGCCAGCAGCCAAAGGGACAGGGGGGCCAATGAGCAGTTCTTC.

The chain recombines TRBV29-1 with TRBJ1-1, with a tentative D call TRBD1 (6 bases). The CDR3 is 13 residues long. V was clipped by 6 bases and J by 1 base, with 12 bases between them. Germline V gene sequence: CDR1 SQVTM, CDR2 ANQGSEA. The CDR3 loop is CSVRTESNTEAFF. CDR3 sequence (DNA): TGCAGCGTCCGGACAGAGTCGAACACTGAAGCTTTCTTT. Full variable domain (rest looked up from reference TRBV29-1 and TRBJ1-1): SAVISQKPSRDICQRGTSLTIQCQVDSQVTMMFWYRQQPGQSLTLIATANQGSEATYESGFVIDKFPISRPNLTFSTLTVSNMSPEDSSIYLCSVRTESNTEAFFGQGTRLTVV.

The chain carries TRBV27 and TRBJ1-1; 11 bases agree with TRBD1. The germline V gene has CDR1 MNHEY and CDR2 SMNVEV (reference sequence). The CDR3 extends over 14 amino acids. Trimming took 5 bases from V and 7 from J; bases not matched to a gene: 6. This CDR3 reads CASSRGTGGVEAFF. CDR3 nucleotide sequence: TGTGCCAGCAGTCGGGGGACAGGGGGGGTTGAAGCTTTCTTT.